This entry lists 14 T cell receptor beta chains sequenced from one sample in a study of blood T cell repertoires in COVID-19. The data were produced by immunoSEQ multiplex PCR, yet TCRdb's version contains in-frame clones alone and is incomplete. The sample yields about 97,000 clones, around 90% seen once. The sequencing input was peripheral blood. The receptors come from a man aged 45-65 years with COVID-19, enrolled during active disease.

The chain combines TRBV12-3 or TRBV12-4 with TRBJ1-2; D remains ambiguous. This CDR3 spans 13 amino acids. Between the trimmed V and J ends, which lost 5 bases and 8 bases, there was a span of 15 bases. The CDR3 DNA reads as TGTGCCAGCAGTCACAGTCCCAACTTGGGCTACACCTTC. Its translation: CASSHSPNLGYTF.

V and J are TRBV7-9 and TRBJ1-6; D might be TRBD1 (5 bases). V shed 1 base and J shed 6 bases, with 13 bases lying between them. The CDR3 sequence is 16 residues long. The V gene's germline CDR1 is SEHNR and CDR2 FQNEAQ (reference sequence). CDR3 DNA: TGTGCCAGCAGCTTAGTGTCATCAAGGGGTAATTCACCCCTCCACTTT. Translating gives CASSLVSSRGNSPLHF.

V gene TRBV29-1 combines with J gene TRBJ1-2; D is possibly TRBD1 (6 bases). Trimming stripped 1 base from V and 6 bases from J, with 6 bases between. The CDR3 extends over 11 amino acids. Germline CDR1 is SQVTM and CDR2 is ANQGSEA. Here the CDR3 DNA reads TGCAGCGTTGAAGGGACAGATGGCTACACCTTC. It yields the protein CSVEGTDGYTF.

There are many counts of this clone. The chain is built from TRBV6-4 and TRBJ1-2; D gene unclear. V lost 0 bases to trimming and J lost 5 bases, with 13 bases between them. The CDR3 is made up of 15 amino acids. Germline V gives CDR1 MRHNA, CDR2 SNTAGT. CDR3 sequence reads: CASSDSGKYKYGYTF. For the CDR3, the DNA is TGTGCCAGCAGTGACTCTGGCAAATATAAGTATGGCTACACCTTC.

The chain links TRBV5-5 to TRBJ1-4; TRBD1 aligns across 7 bases. This CDR3 has 16 amino acids. Germline CDR1 SGHKS, CDR2 YYEKEE (reference sequence). With V trimmed by 3 bases and J by 3 bases, 8 bases remained unmatched. CDR3 loop: CASSSGQLTSNEKLFF. DNA of the CDR3: TGTGCCAGCAGCTCGGGACAGCTTACGTCTAATGAAAAACTGTTTTTT.

A single count supports this clone. This chain joins TRBV7-8 and TRBJ2-7; 7 positions match TRBD1. The CDR3 sequence is 13 residues long. The V gene end was trimmed by 5 bases and the J gene end by 3 bases; junction bases not matched to a gene: 4. Looked up from germline, CDR1 is SGHVS and CDR2 is FQNEAQ. The CDR3 region has the DNA TGTGCCAGCAGCCACAGGGGAAACTACGAGCAGTACTTC. It is translated as CASSHRGNYEQYF.

V and J are TRBV9 and TRBJ2-7, with D perhaps TRBD2 (7 bases). Germline V CDR1 and CDR2: SGDLS, YYNGEE. The V gene lost 4 bases and the J gene lost 4 bases, with 24 bases spanning the gap. This CDR3 comprises 17 residues. In DNA form, the CDR3 reads TGTGCCAGCAGCCCCAAGCCTACAGGGAGCGGGACATACGAGCAGTACTTC. Its translation is CASSPKPTGSGTYEQYF. Based on the CDR3 plus reference TRBV9 and TRBJ2-7, the full variable domain is DSGVTQTPKHLITATGQRVTLRCSPRSGDLSVYWYQQSLDQGLQFLIQYYNGEERAKGNILERFSAQQFPDLHSELNLSSLELGDSALYFCASSPKPTGSGTYEQYFGPGTRLTVT.

This clone was picked up one time. The chain employs TRBV2 and TRBJ1-2, with 7 bases matching TRBD1. The germline V gene has CDR1 SNHLY and CDR2 FYNNEI. The CDR3 sequence is 12 residues long. The trim removed 8 bases at V and 6 bases at J, leaving 6 bases unmatched. CDR3 sequence reads: CASDRDGDGYTF. The CDR3 nucleotides are TGTGCCAGCGACAGGGATGGGGATGGCTACACCTTC. Using reference TRBV2 and TRBJ1-2 for the parts outside the CDR3, the full variable domain is EPEVTQTPSHQVTQMGQEVILRCVPISNHLYFYWYRQILGQKVEFLVSFYNNEISEKSEIFDDQFSVERPDGSNFTLKIRSTKLEDSAMYFCASDRDGDGYTFGSGTRLTVV.

This clone was observed once. The chain couples TRBV28 to TRBJ1-1; TRBD1 agrees at 9 bases. Germline CDR1 MDHEN, CDR2 SYDVKM. CDR3 length: 14 amino acids. Trimming removed 6 bases from V and 4 bases from J; junction bases left unmatched: 6. The DNA of the CDR3 is TGTGCCAGCAGATTGACAGGGGGAGGCACTGAAGCTTTCTTT. Encoded protein: CASRLTGGGTEAFF.

This clone was seen a single time. The chain recombines TRBV11-2 with TRBJ2-7; the D is unclear. Between the trimmed V and J ends, which lost 5 bases and 0 bases, there was a span of 8 bases. The CDR3 has 13 amino acids. CDR1 and CDR2 from the germline V gene are SGHAT and FQNNGV. CDR3 sequence: CASSLASSYEQYF. The DNA for the CDR3 is TGTGCCAGCAGCCTTGCTAGCTCCTACGAGCAGTACTTC.

Of note for this clone: Its ends do not fully match the called genes, so a read error is possible. The chain is built from TRBV25-1 and TRBJ1-1; TRBD1 is a possible D gene (6 bases). CDR3 length: 11 residues. The germline V gene has CDR1 MGHDK and CDR2 SYGVNS. CDR3 nucleotide sequence: TGTGCCAGCACTACCGGGACAAACATCTCCTTT. Translation: CASTTGTNISF.

V and J are TRBV18 and TRBJ1-5; D not resolved. CDR3 length equals 13 residues. V was trimmed by 5 bases and J by 3 bases, leaving 8 bases between them. Germline V gene lookup returns CDR1 KGHSH and CDR2 LQKENI. The CDR3 here is CASSFSTNQPQHF. CDR3 bases: TGTGCCAGCTCATTCAGTACCAATCAGCCCCAGCATTTT.

The chain employs TRBV9 and TRBJ2-3; 9 nucleotides agree with TRBD2. The CDR3 consists of 16 residues. Germline loops: CDR1 SGDLS, CDR2 YYNGEE. The J segment lost 2 bases and the V segment lost 0 bases, leaving 4 bases of the junction unmatched. Written as DNA, the CDR3 is TGTGCCAGCAGCGTAGGCGCGGGGGGGTACACAGATACGCAGTATTTT. Translating gives CASSVGAGGYTDTQYF.

This rearrangement joins TRBV11-1 to TRBJ1-6; no firm D call. Germline V gene sequence: CDR1 SGHAT, CDR2 FQDESV (reference sequence). The V end was cut by 5 bases, the J end by 1 base, with 9 bases between. The CDR3 covers 15 residues. CDR3 amino acids: CASSPDPSYNSPLHF. CDR3 DNA: TGTGCCAGCAGCCCAGATCCGTCCTATAATTCACCCCTCCACTTT.